The 24 T cell receptor beta chains below all came from one sample that was sequenced in a study of CD8+ T cells in alopecia areata. Treatment here: oral pan-JAK inhibitor, 5-10 mg twice daily. RNA was isolated and reverse transcribed to cDNA, the sequencing template. Here immunoSEQ multiplex PCR was the method, and the copy in TCRdb shows in-frame clones only, minus some. The data hold about 250,000 clones, with 45% to 70% observed a single time. The input for sequencing was CD4+ T cells sorted from blood, taken at approximately week 52, from a patient treated with tofacitinib. The receptors stem from a human donor with alopecia areata.

This clone was counted a few times. J is TRBJ1-4 and V is TRBV9, with D unresolved. V lost 0 bases and J lost 5, with 11 bases in between. Germline values: CDR1 SGDLS, CDR2 YYNGEE. The length of the CDR3 is 15 residues. This CDR3 is CASSVGFSLNEKLFF. CDR3 sequence (DNA): TGTGCCAGCAGCGTAGGCTTCAGCCTGAATGAAAAACTGTTTTTT.

The chain links TRBV7-3 to TRBJ2-5; 7 bases match TRBD1. V shed 4 bases and J 6 bases; nucleotides not matched to a gene: 5. From germline, CDR1 is SGHTA and CDR2 FQGTGA. The CDR3 extends over 13 amino acids. CDR3 DNA sequence: TGTGCCAGCAGCTCGACAGGGTGGAAGACCCAGTACTTC. Protein sequence: CASSSTGWKTQYF.

The chain links TRBV29-1 to TRBJ2-1; TRBD1 might be the D (5 bases). Trimming removed 4 bases at V and 10 bases at J, with 17 bases between. Germline V gives CDR1 SQVTM, CDR2 ANQGSEA. The CDR3 is 13 amino acids. CDR3 sequence reads: CSVVLQGPQEQFF. Written as DNA, the CDR3 is TGCAGCGTTGTCCTTCAGGGTCCGCAGGAGCAGTTCTTC.

The chain is built from TRBV5-5 and TRBJ1-1, with D possibly being TRBD1 (5 bases). Per germline, CDR1 SGHKS and CDR2 YYEKEE (reference sequence). V was cut by 2 bases and J by 7 bases, with 9 bases left in between. The CDR3 has 12 residues. The CDR3 sequence: CASSFLGGEAFF. The CDR3 coding sequence is TGTGCCAGCAGCTTCTTGGGGGGTGAAGCTTTCTTT.

V is TRBV30 and J is TRBJ2-7; D remains ambiguous. The CDR3 has 12 residues. Germline CDR1 is GTSNPN and CDR2 is SVGIG (reference sequence). V dropped 1 base and J dropped 7 bases, with 11 bases sitting between them. The CDR3 region is CAWSDSTWEQYF. CDR3 bases: TGTGCCTGGAGTGATTCTACTTGGGAGCAGTACTTC.

V usage is TRBV10-3 and J usage is TRBJ2-3; TRBD2 might be the D (6 bases). V lost 6 bases, J lost 1 base, and 11 bases lay in between. This CDR3 has 14 amino acids. The germline gives CDR1 ENHRY, CDR2 SYGVKD. DNA for the CDR3: TGTGCCATCAGGGGGGGTAGGGGCACAGATACGCAGTATTTT. This sequence encodes CAIRGGRGTDTQYF.

Details on this clone: Germline and junction disagree at one end, which may indicate a read error. The V and J genes are TRBV30 and TRBJ2-3; D is uncertain. This CDR3 spans 12 amino acids. The germline V gene has CDR1 GTSNPN and CDR2 SVGIG (reference sequence). For the CDR3, the DNA is TGTGCATGGACCCGCAGCACAGATACGCAGTATTTT. Translating it yields CAWTRSTDTQYF.

V usage is TRBV30 and J usage is TRBJ2-1; D unclear. Deletions cut 3 bases from V and 7 bases from J, with 10 bases between. The CDR3 is 12 amino acids. Germline V gives CDR1 GTSNPN, CDR2 SVGIG (reference sequence). This CDR3 is CAWSPHGNEQFF. CDR3 coding DNA: TGTGCCTGGAGCCCCCATGGGAATGAGCAGTTCTTC. Together with reference TRBV30 and TRBJ2-1, the CDR3 gives the full variable domain: SQTIHQWPATLVQPVGSPLSLECTVEGTSNPNLYWYRQAAGRGLQLLFYSVGIGQISSEVPQNLSASRPQDRQFILSSKKLLLSDSGFYLCAWSPHGNEQFFGPGTRLTVL.

The V gene is TRBV30, the J gene TRBJ2-3, with D possibly being TRBD2 (7 bases). Trimming removed 2 bases from V and 5 bases from J, with 17 bases in between. Germline CDR1 and CDR2: GTSNPN and SVGIG (reference sequence). The CDR3 is made up of 15 amino acids. This chain's CDR3 is CAWSPLGGAKDTQYF. CDR3 coding DNA: TGTGCCTGGAGTCCACTAGGGGGGGCCAAAGATACGCAGTATTTT.

About this clone itself: This sample includes further DNA sequences coding for the same CDR3. In nucleotides, the CDR3 is TGCGCCAGCAGCCAAGAGGGAGGGACTGAAGCTTTCTTT. Protein sequence: CASSQEGGTEAFF. This chain links TRBV4-3 with TRBJ1-1; D is uncertain. V dropped 0 bases and J dropped 5 bases, with 7 bases sitting between them. The CDR3 contains 13 residues. Germline V gene data show CDR1 as LGHNA and CDR2 as YSLEER.

The V call is TRBV9, the J call TRBJ1-2; 7 bases are a match to TRBD1. V lost 0 bases, J lost 4 bases, and 0 bases stayed unmatched. CDR1 and CDR2 from the germline V gene are SGDLS and YYNGEE. The CDR3 totals 13 residues. This CDR3 reads CASSVGTGYGYTF. The CDR3 coding sequence is TGTGCCAGCAGCGTAGGGACAGGCTATGGCTACACCTTC.

This sequence joins TRBV30 and TRBJ2-2; the D gene is possibly TRBD2 (7 bases). In germline, CDR1 is GTSNPN, CDR2 SVGIG (reference sequence). This CDR3 has 15 amino acids. Trimming stripped 0 bases from V and 7 bases from J, with 15 bases between. CDR3 coding DNA: TGTGCCTGGAGTGTACTGCGGGGGCCCCTCGGGGAGCTGTTTTTT. Protein: CAWSVLRGPLGELFF.

This clone was observed a few times. The rearrangement uses TRBV10-3 and TRBJ2-5, with TRBD1 matching over 9 bases. Germline V CDR1 and CDR2: ENHRY, SYGVKD. This CDR3 comprises 15 residues. Trimming at V came to 1 base and at J to 7 bases, leaving 7 bases not matched to a gene. The CDR3 spells CAISELQGARGTQYF. The CDR3 region has the DNA TGTGCCATCAGTGAGTTACAGGGGGCGCGAGGGACCCAGTACTTC.

The rearrangement joins TRBV9 to TRBJ1-1; D call uncertain. Between the trimmed V and J ends, which lost 0 bases and 4 bases, there was a span of 10 bases. CDR1 and CDR2 from the germline V gene are SGDLS and YYNGEE. The CDR3 loop spans 14 amino acids. The CDR3 loop reads CASSVVEGITEAFF. The CDR3 DNA follows: TGTGCCAGCAGCGTAGTGGAGGGAATCACTGAAGCTTTCTTT.

The chain couples TRBV5-1 to TRBJ2-7; D gene unclear. V gave up 0 bases and J gave up 6 bases, with 7 bases separating them. Germline loops: CDR1 SGHRS, CDR2 YFSETQ. The CDR3 is 12 residues long. The CDR3 coding sequence is TGCGCCAGCAGCTTGGCCCTTAGCGAGCAGTACTTC. Residues: CASSLALSEQYF.

This clone was recorded a few times. The chain uses TRBV5-1 and TRBJ2-7; D might be TRBD1 (6 bases). V lost 2 bases to trimming and J lost 9 bases, with 15 bases between them. The CDR3 consists of 13 residues. Germline V gene lookup returns CDR1 SGHRS and CDR2 YFSETQ. CDR3 amino acids: CASSFQGIVGQYF. CDR3 nucleotide sequence: TGCGCCAGCAGCTTTCAGGGGATCGTGGGGCAGTACTTC. Full variable domain (rest looked up from reference TRBV5-1 and TRBJ2-7): KAGVTQTPRYLIKTRGQQVTLSCSPISGHRSVSWYQQTPGQGLQFLFEYFSETQRNKGNFPGRFSGRQFSNSRSEMNVSTLELGDSALYLCASSFQGIVGQYFGPGTRLTVT.

This clone was counted a single time. This chain joins TRBV30 and TRBJ2-7; TRBD1 aligns across 9 bases. Germline assignment: CDR1 GTSNPN and CDR2 SVGIG (reference sequence). This CDR3 is built from 14 residues. V dropped 4 bases and J dropped 5; count of bases not matched to a gene: 9. CDR3 sequence reads: CAWIPRDRVHEQYF. In nucleotides, the CDR3 is TGTGCCTGGATCCCCCGGGACAGGGTCCACGAGCAGTACTTC.

This clone was detected only once. The rearrangement joins TRBV7-3 to TRBJ1-1; D remains unclear. V shed 5 bases and J shed 11 bases, with 21 bases lying between them. CDR3 length equals 14 residues. CDR1 SGHTA and CDR2 FQGTGA come from the germline V gene. The CDR3 region has the DNA TGTGCCAGCAGCCTCGGGAGCCCACCCTCCCGGGCTTTCTTT. Its translation: CASSLGSPPSRAFF.

As regards this clone: The same CDR3 can be traced to other DNA sequences in this sample. The gene calls are TRBV20-1 and TRBJ1-4; D is ambiguous. V was cut by 5 bases and J by 7 bases, with 8 bases left in between. Germline CDR1 reads DFQATT; CDR2 reads SNEGSKA (reference sequence). The CDR3 has 11 residues. The DNA of the CDR3 is TGCAGTGCTCGGAAGGGTGAAAAACTGTTTTTT. It specifies CSARKGEKLFF.

This clone was seen just once. V and J are TRBV29-1 and TRBJ2-5; 13 positions match TRBD2. The germline V gene has CDR1 SQVTM and CDR2 ANQGSEA. CDR3 size: 15 residues. Losses at the gene ends were 7 bases for V and 2 bases for J; bases not matched to a gene: 7. The CDR3 coding sequence is TGCAGCGGGACCCCGACTAGCGGGGGGCAAGAGACCCAGTACTTC. This gives the protein CSGTPTSGGQETQYF.

This clone was seen a single time. The chain links TRBV29-1 to TRBJ1-5; D not certain. This CDR3 comprises 13 residues. In germline, CDR1 is SQVTM, CDR2 ANQGSEA. Trimming removed 6 bases at V and 4 bases at J, with 13 bases between. In DNA, the CDR3 is TGCAGCGTCGCCCAGGCAGTGAATCAGCCCCAGCATTTT. Residues: CSVAQAVNQPQHF.

The chain has TRBV5-6 and TRBJ2-6, with D possibly TRBD2 on 5 matching bases. Trimming took off 4 bases at V and 3 bases at J, with 23 bases between the two ends. The CDR3 covers 19 residues. Germline V lookup: CDR1 SGHDT, CDR2 YYEEEE. The CDR3: CASSPGRRPSGIGANVLTF. The CDR3 bases are TGTGCCAGCAGCCCTGGACGGAGACCCTCGGGGATTGGGGCCAACGTCCTGACTTTC.

V and J are TRBV7-2 and TRBJ1-1, with D hard to call. The germline V and J ends were trimmed by 5 bases and 6 bases, with 16 bases remaining between them. The CDR3 consists of 14 residues. Germline CDR1 reads SGHTA; CDR2 reads FQGNSA. This CDR3 is CASSQDLRRAEAFF. For the CDR3, the DNA is TGTGCCAGCAGCCAGGACCTTAGGAGGGCTGAAGCTTTCTTT.

The V gene is TRBV15, the J gene TRBJ2-7, with D hard to call. V was pared by 1 base and J by 0 bases, with 10 bases between. Germline V gene lookup returns CDR1 LNHNV and CDR2 YYDKDF (reference sequence). The CDR3 consists of 15 residues. CDR3 DNA sequence: TGTGCCACCAGCAGAGTGAGGTCGAGCTCCTACGAGCAGTACTTC. Its protein product is CATSRVRSSSYEQYF.